This is a list of T cell receptor beta chains from one sample in a study of identical twins. One entry per CDR3 protein results from TCRdb running MiXCR on the 5' RACE reads. Of about 530,000 distinct CDR3 sequences detected, over 12% appear once; the ten largest clones hold 0.44%. In addition, the sample was reused for a study of yellow fever vaccine responses in identical twins.

Sequencing input: CD4+ T cells sorted from blood. The receptors were sampled from a woman between 18 and 29 years old in good health. The CDR3 runs from the conserved cysteine through the conserved F or W. The D gene is left open where the match is weak. Only part of the rows carry a size: once, few, many, or a class if the clone is expanded.

j_call: TRBJ2-3
clone_size: few
v_call: TRBV3-1
d_call: .
cdr3_aa: CASSQTRRDTQYF
cdr3_nt: TGTGCCAGCAGCCAAACTAGACGGGATACGCAGTATTTT

j_call: TRBJ1-2
clone_size: .
v_call: TRBV7-2
d_call: .
cdr3_aa: CASSLAVGGSAGYTF
cdr3_nt: TGTGCCAGCAGCTTAGCGGTTGGCGGATCCGCGGGCTACACCTTC

j_call: TRBJ1-5
clone_size: few
v_call: TRBV24-1
d_call: .
cdr3_aa: CATSVGGEGSNQPQHF
cdr3_nt: TGTGCCACCAGTGTAGGGGGAGAGGGGAGCAATCAGCCCCAGCATTTT

j_call: TRBJ2-5
clone_size: .
v_call: TRBV20-1
d_call: .
cdr3_aa: CSARNPVGVQETQYF
cdr3_nt: TGCAGTGCTAGAAACCCCGTAGGGGTTCAAGAGACCCAGTACTTC

j_call: TRBJ2-3
clone_size: .
v_call: TRBV5-1
d_call: .
cdr3_aa: CASRWGTGVPPDTQYF
cdr3_nt: TGCGCCAGCAGGTGGGGGACGGGAGTGCCCCCAGATACGCAGTATTTT

j_call: TRBJ2-3
clone_size: few
v_call: TRBV4-1
d_call: TRBD2
cdr3_aa: CASSQDPGLAGTDTQYF
cdr3_nt: TGCGCCAGCAGCCAAGACCCGGGACTAGCGGGCACAGATACGCAGTATTTT

j_call: TRBJ1-2
clone_size: few
v_call: TRBV7-8
d_call: .
cdr3_aa: CASLGNPAYGYTF
cdr3_nt: TGTGCCAGCCTGGGTAACCCTGCATATGGCTACACCTTC

j_call: TRBJ1-5
clone_size: many
v_call: TRBV4-1
d_call: .
cdr3_aa: CASSQDNGGNQPQHF
cdr3_nt: TGCGCCAGCAGCCAAGATAACGGGGGCAATCAGCCCCAGCATTTT

j_call: TRBJ2-7
clone_size: .
v_call: TRBV5-1
d_call: TRBD2
cdr3_aa: CASSPTGLAGGPYEQYF
cdr3_nt: TGCGCCAGCAGCCCGACGGGACTAGCGGGAGGCCCCTACGAGCAGTACTTC

j_call: TRBJ2-1
clone_size: many
v_call: TRBV24-1
d_call: .
cdr3_aa: CATSAGLSYNEQFF
cdr3_nt: TGTGCCACCAGTGCGGGACTGAGCTACAATGAGCAGTTCTTC

j_call: TRBJ1-1
clone_size: few
v_call: TRBV18
d_call: .
cdr3_aa: CASSLSVGGAFEAFF
cdr3_nt: TGTGCCAGCTCCCTCTCCGTAGGGGGGGCGTTTGAAGCTTTCTTT

j_call: TRBJ1-1
clone_size: few
v_call: TRBV28
d_call: .
cdr3_aa: CASSVTGKAFF
cdr3_nt: TGTGCCAGCAGCGTTACAGGGAAGGCTTTCTTT

j_call: TRBJ2-1
clone_size: few
v_call: TRBV9
d_call: TRBD2
cdr3_aa: CASSVSQRTSGSNEQFF
cdr3_nt: TGTGCCAGCAGCGTATCCCAACGGACTAGCGGGAGCAATGAGCAGTTCTTC

j_call: TRBJ1-1
clone_size: .
v_call: TRBV7-9
d_call: .
cdr3_aa: CASSLDQFGAEAFF
cdr3_nt: TGTGCCAGCAGCTTAGACCAGTTCGGCGCTGAAGCTTTCTTT

j_call: TRBJ2-2
clone_size: few
v_call: TRBV25-1
d_call: .
cdr3_aa: CASSEGAPTGELFF
cdr3_nt: TGTGCCAGCAGTGAAGGGGCCCCCACCGGGGAGCTGTTTTTT

j_call: TRBJ2-5
clone_size: few
v_call: TRBV15
d_call: .
cdr3_aa: CATSRGLWGGKETQYF
cdr3_nt: TGTGCCACCAGCAGAGGTCTCTGGGGGGGCAAGGAGACCCAGTACTTC

j_call: TRBJ1-4
clone_size: many
v_call: TRBV20-1
d_call: .
cdr3_aa: CSARDAGGPNEKLFF
cdr3_nt: TGCAGTGCTAGAGATGCCGGGGGTCCTAATGAAAAACTGTTTTTT

j_call: TRBJ2-5
clone_size: .
v_call: TRBV5-1
d_call: .
cdr3_aa: CASSLGVLYQETQYF
cdr3_nt: TGCGCCAGCAGCTTGGGCGTTTTGTACCAAGAGACCCAGTACTTC

j_call: TRBJ2-7
clone_size: .
v_call: TRBV7-2
d_call: .
cdr3_aa: CASSLGFDEQYF
cdr3_nt: TGTGCCAGCAGCTTAGGGTTCGACGAGCAGTACTTC

j_call: TRBJ2-1
clone_size: .
v_call: TRBV27
d_call: .
cdr3_aa: CASRPTGPKEQFF
cdr3_nt: TGTGCCAGCAGACCGACTGGTCCAAAAGAGCAGTTCTTC

j_call: TRBJ2-1
clone_size: .
v_call: TRBV5-1
d_call: TRBD2
cdr3_aa: CASSKTSGGPYYNEQFF
cdr3_nt: TGCGCCAGCTCGAAGACTAGCGGGGGGCCGTATTACAATGAGCAGTTCTTC

j_call: TRBJ2-1
clone_size: .
v_call: TRBV6-2/TRBV6-3
d_call: TRBD2
cdr3_aa: CASSYRPGLAGGGVYNEQFF
cdr3_nt: TGTGCCAGCAGTTACCGACCAGGACTAGCGGGAGGCGGAGTATACAATGAGCAGTTTTTC

j_call: TRBJ2-7
clone_size: few
v_call: TRBV6-1
d_call: .
cdr3_aa: CASSRGATSTNEQYF
cdr3_nt: TGTGCCAGCAGCCGCGGAGCCACGAGTACCAACGAGCAGTACTTC

j_call: TRBJ1-5
clone_size: .
v_call: TRBV27
d_call: .
cdr3_aa: CASGAKGHQPQHF
cdr3_nt: TGTGCCAGCGGGGCAAAGGGACATCAGCCCCAGCATTTT

j_call: TRBJ2-1
clone_size: .
v_call: TRBV5-1
d_call: .
cdr3_aa: CASSLDYGGPWNEQFF
cdr3_nt: TGCGCCAGCAGCTTGGATTACGGGGGGCCGTGGAATGAGCAGTTCTTC

j_call: TRBJ2-2
clone_size: few
v_call: TRBV20-1
d_call: TRBD2
cdr3_aa: CSASQGLAGGRGELFF
cdr3_nt: TGCAGTGCTTCACAGGGACTAGCGGGGGGAAGAGGGGAGCTGTTTTTT

j_call: TRBJ2-3
clone_size: .
v_call: TRBV20-1
d_call: TRBD1
cdr3_aa: CSGSPGTGDADTQYF
cdr3_nt: TGCAGTGGATCGCCCGGGACAGGGGACGCAGATACGCAGTATTTT

j_call: TRBJ2-3
clone_size: .
v_call: TRBV7-9
d_call: TRBD2
cdr3_aa: CASSLSGRYDTQYF
cdr3_nt: TGTGCCAGCAGCCTTAGCGGGAGGTACGATACGCAGTATTTT

j_call: TRBJ1-4
clone_size: .
v_call: TRBV6-1
d_call: .
cdr3_aa: CASSTTGTVNEKLFF
cdr3_nt: TGTGCCAGCAGCACAACCGGGACCGTCAATGAAAAACTGTTTTTT

j_call: TRBJ2-1
clone_size: .
v_call: TRBV18
d_call: .
cdr3_aa: CASSKPALNEQFF
cdr3_nt: TGTGCCAGCTCAAAACCGGCCCTCAATGAGCAGTTCTTC

j_call: TRBJ2-1
clone_size: .
v_call: TRBV7-2
d_call: .
cdr3_aa: CASSLAVGTYNEQFF
cdr3_nt: TGTGCCAGCAGCTTAGCGGTCGGAACTTACAATGAGCAGTTCTTC

j_call: TRBJ2-1
clone_size: many
v_call: TRBV5-1
d_call: TRBD2
cdr3_aa: CASRPTSGRYNEQFF
cdr3_nt: TGCGCCAGCAGGCCAACTAGCGGGAGATACAATGAGCAGTTCTTC

j_call: TRBJ1-5
clone_size: .
v_call: TRBV7-8
d_call: .
cdr3_aa: CASSSGDSQHF
cdr3_nt: TGTGCCAGCAGCTCAGGGGATTCCCAGCATTTT

j_call: TRBJ2-3
clone_size: few
v_call: TRBV7-2
d_call: .
cdr3_aa: CASSPRHTLPIDTQYF
cdr3_nt: TGTGCCAGCAGTCCTAGACATACCCTCCCCATAGATACGCAGTATTTT

j_call: TRBJ2-3
clone_size: many
v_call: TRBV7-6
d_call: .
cdr3_aa: CASSPRLSKADTQYF
cdr3_nt: TGTGCCAGCAGCCCCAGGCTCTCAAAGGCAGATACGCAGTATTTT

j_call: TRBJ1-1
clone_size: few
v_call: TRBV3-1
d_call: TRBD1
cdr3_aa: CASSHSTGRKEAFF
cdr3_nt: TGTGCCAGCAGCCATTCGACAGGGAGGAAGGAAGCTTTCTTT

j_call: TRBJ1-1
clone_size: few
v_call: TRBV10-3
d_call: .
cdr3_aa: CAVREMNTEAFF
cdr3_nt: TGTGCCGTCAGGGAGATGAACACTGAAGCTTTCTTT

j_call: TRBJ2-3
clone_size: .
v_call: TRBV3-1
d_call: .
cdr3_aa: CASSQASRMIVPDTQYF
cdr3_nt: TGTGCCAGCAGCCAAGCTTCCCGGATGATCGTCCCAGATACGCAGTATTTT

j_call: TRBJ2-1
clone_size: many
v_call: TRBV5-1
d_call: .
cdr3_aa: CASSLASGITLGNNEQFF
cdr3_nt: TGCGCCAGCAGCTTGGCTTCTGGTATAACCCTGGGTAACAATGAGCAGTTCTTC

j_call: TRBJ1-1
clone_size: few
v_call: TRBV6-1
d_call: TRBD1
cdr3_aa: CASCRDRATAEAFF
cdr3_nt: TGTGCCAGCTGCCGGGACAGGGCGACGGCTGAAGCTTTCTTT